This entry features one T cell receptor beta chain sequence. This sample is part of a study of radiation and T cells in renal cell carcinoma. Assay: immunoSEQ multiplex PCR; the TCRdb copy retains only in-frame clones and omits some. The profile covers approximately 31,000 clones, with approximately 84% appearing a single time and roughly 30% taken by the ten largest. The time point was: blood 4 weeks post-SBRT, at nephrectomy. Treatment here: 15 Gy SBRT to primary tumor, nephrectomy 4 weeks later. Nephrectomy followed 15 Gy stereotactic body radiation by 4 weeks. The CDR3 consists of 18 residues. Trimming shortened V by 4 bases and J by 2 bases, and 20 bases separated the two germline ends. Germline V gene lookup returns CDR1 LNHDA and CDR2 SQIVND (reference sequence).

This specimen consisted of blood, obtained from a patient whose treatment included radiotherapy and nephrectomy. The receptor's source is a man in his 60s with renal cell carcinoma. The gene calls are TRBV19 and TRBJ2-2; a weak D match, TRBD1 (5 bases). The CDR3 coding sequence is TGTGCCAGTAGTAGGTTTAAGGGTGGGGCCCTAAACACCGGGGAGCTGTTTTTT. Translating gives CASSRFKGGALNTGELFF.